The next 10 T cell receptor beta chains were all read from a single sample in a study of CD8+ T cells in alopecia areata. As for treatment: oral pan-JAK inhibitor, 5-10 mg twice daily. Reverse transcription of extracted RNA yielded cDNA, which provided the sequencing template. TCRdb keeps only in-frame clones here, not all; method: immunoSEQ multiplex PCR. The sample holds about 270,000 clones, around three fifths seen once. The starting material was CD4+ T cells sorted from blood, obtained at roughly week 53, from a patient treated with tofacitinib. The receptors stem from a human donor with alopecia areata.

This rearrangement joins TRBV11-2 to TRBJ2-1, with D perhaps TRBD2 (6 bases). Germline values: CDR1 SGHAT, CDR2 FQNNGV. V lost 1 base to trimming and J lost 5 bases, with 12 bases between them. The CDR3 loop spans 15 amino acids. CDR3 region: CASSLGARRDNEQFF. In nucleotides, the CDR3 is TGTGCCAGCAGCTTAGGGGCGAGGAGGGACAATGAGCAGTTCTTC.

The V and J genes are TRBV6-5 and TRBJ1-5, with no clear D. Germline V gene sequence: CDR1 MNHEY, CDR2 SVGAGI. V was trimmed by 5 bases and J by 5 bases, leaving 13 bases between them. CDR3 length equals 14 residues. The CDR3 reads CASSSDGTDQPQHF. The CDR3 DNA sequence: TGTGCCAGCAGTAGCGACGGCACGGATCAGCCCCAGCATTTT.

This chain links TRBV5-1 with TRBJ1-1, with D perhaps matching TRBD1 (5 bases). Trimming shortened V by 0 bases and J by 3 bases, and 12 bases separated the two germline ends. CDR1 and CDR2 from the germline V gene are SGHRS and YFSETQ. The CDR3 contains 15 residues. The CDR3: CASSLEPGRDTEAFF. DNA for the CDR3: TGCGCCAGCAGCTTGGAACCAGGGCGGGACACTGAAGCTTTCTTT.

This clone came up a few times. CDR3 region: CASSLGPGGYDIQYF. The CDR3 bases are TGTGCCAGCAGCCTAGGGCCAGGGGGCTACGACATTCAGTACTTC. The chain carries TRBV5-6 and TRBJ2-4; 8 positions agree with TRBD1. Germline trimming cut 4 bases from V and 8 bases from J; bases unmatched to any gene: 11. There are 15 residues in the CDR3. Germline V gives CDR1 SGHDT, CDR2 YYEEEE.

The CDR3 DNA follows: TGTGCCAGCAGCGTAGTCCCCGGAGGATTCTATGGCTACACCTTC. Its translation: CASSVVPGGFYGYTF. The chain is built from TRBV9 and TRBJ1-2; D is ambiguous. The CDR3 has 15 residues. Germline V gene sequence: CDR1 SGDLS, CDR2 YYNGEE. Between the trimmed V and J ends, which lost 0 bases and 4 bases, there was a span of 13 bases.

This chain connects TRBV4-2 to TRBJ1-1; D gene unclear. There are 15 residues in the CDR3. CDR1 LGHNA and CDR2 YNFKEQ come from the germline V gene. V was trimmed by 0 bases and J by 5 bases, leaving 13 bases between them. The CDR3 protein is CASSQEANRGTEAFF. The DNA of the CDR3 is TGTGCCAGCAGCCAAGAAGCGAACCGTGGGACTGAAGCTTTCTTT.

V usage is TRBV30 and J usage is TRBJ1-6, with D perhaps matching TRBD1 (5 bases). V was trimmed by 2 bases and J by 6 bases, leaving 11 bases between them. This CDR3 comprises 14 residues. The germline CDR1 and CDR2 sequences are GTSNPN and SVGIG (reference sequence). CDR3 DNA: TGTGCCTGGAGTCCCAGGGCGGGTAATTCACCCCTCCACTTT. This gives the protein CAWSPRAGNSPLHF.

This chain links TRBV30 with TRBJ2-7; D is undetermined. The V end was cut by 0 bases, the J end by 3 bases, with 6 bases between. CDR1 is GTSNPN and CDR2 is SVGIG in the germline V gene (reference sequence). There are 12 residues in the CDR3. The CDR3 sequence: CAWSVLLYEQYF. CDR3 DNA sequence: TGTGCCTGGAGTGTACTACTCTACGAGCAGTACTTC.

The chain is built from TRBV30 and TRBJ1-6; D gene unclear. The CDR3 sequence is 13 residues long. Trimming left V 2 bases short and J 7 bases short, with 9 bases between. Germline CDR1 is GTSNPN and CDR2 is SVGIG (reference sequence). The CDR3 region is CAWSLTENSPLHF. The CDR3 DNA reads TGTGCCTGGAGTCTTACAGAGAATTCACCCCTCCACTTT.

This clone was observed a handful of times. The chain uses TRBV9 and TRBJ2-3; 9 bases are shared with TRBD2. From germline, CDR1 is SGDLS and CDR2 YYNGEE. The CDR3 consists of 18 residues. V gave up 0 bases and J gave up 4 bases; unmatched junction bases: 12. The CDR3 loop reads CASSVVPSGAPGADTQYF. The CDR3 DNA reads as TGTGCCAGCAGCGTAGTTCCTAGCGGGGCCCCAGGTGCAGATACGCAGTATTTT.